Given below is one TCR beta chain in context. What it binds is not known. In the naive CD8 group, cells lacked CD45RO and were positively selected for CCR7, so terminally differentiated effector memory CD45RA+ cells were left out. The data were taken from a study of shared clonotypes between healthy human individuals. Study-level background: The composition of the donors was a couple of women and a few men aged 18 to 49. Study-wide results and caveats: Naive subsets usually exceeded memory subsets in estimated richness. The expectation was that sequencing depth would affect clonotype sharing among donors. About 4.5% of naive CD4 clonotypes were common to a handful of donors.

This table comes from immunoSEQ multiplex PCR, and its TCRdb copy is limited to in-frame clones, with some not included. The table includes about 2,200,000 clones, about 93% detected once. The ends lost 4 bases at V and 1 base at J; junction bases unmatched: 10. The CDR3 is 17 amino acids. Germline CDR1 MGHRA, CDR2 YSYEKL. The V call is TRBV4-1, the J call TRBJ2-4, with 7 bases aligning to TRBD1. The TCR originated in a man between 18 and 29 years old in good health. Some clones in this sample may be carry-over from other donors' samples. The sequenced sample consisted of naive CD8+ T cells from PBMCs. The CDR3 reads CASSLADRAGAKNIQYF. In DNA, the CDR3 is TGCGCCAGCAGCCTAGCCGACAGGGCCGGGGCCAAAAACATTCAGTACTTC.